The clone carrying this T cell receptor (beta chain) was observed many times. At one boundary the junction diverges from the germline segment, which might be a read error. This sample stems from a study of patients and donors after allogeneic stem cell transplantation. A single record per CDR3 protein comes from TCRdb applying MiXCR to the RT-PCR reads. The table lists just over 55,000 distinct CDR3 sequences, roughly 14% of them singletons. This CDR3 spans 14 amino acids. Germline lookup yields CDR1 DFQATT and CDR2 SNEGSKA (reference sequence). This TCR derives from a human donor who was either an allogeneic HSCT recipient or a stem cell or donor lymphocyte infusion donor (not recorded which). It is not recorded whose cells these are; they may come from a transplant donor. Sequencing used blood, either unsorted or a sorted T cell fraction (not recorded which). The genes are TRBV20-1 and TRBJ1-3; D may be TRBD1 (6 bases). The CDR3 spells CSAYRDGSRNTIYF. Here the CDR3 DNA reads TGCAGTGCTTACAGGGACGGCTCTAGAAACACCATATATTTT.